This T cell receptor (beta chain) was captured by sequencing in a study of response to subunit inactivated influenza vaccine. Regarding the study as a whole: After each seasonal influenza vaccination, few new T cells are recruited, the authors suggested.

The CDR3 totals 15 residues. In germline, CDR1 is ENHRY, CDR2 SYGVKD. Trimming removed 6 bases from V and 5 bases from J; junction bases left unmatched: 8. MiXCR, run by TCRdb on the RT-PCR reads, gives a single entry per CDR3 protein. The sample records about 500,000 distinct CDR3 sequences, 16% being singletons. With regard to this clonotype: Its antigen is not identified.

The material sequenced was CD4+ T cells sorted from PBMCs, taken roughly 24 months after vaccination. The rearrangement links TRBV10-3 to TRBJ2-7; 12 positions match TRBD1. The sequence was collected from a man in his fifties or sixties who received an inactivated influenza vaccine. The CDR3 bases are TGTGCCATCAGCCCACCCGGGACAGGGGGCCACGAGCAGTACTTC. Translation: CAISPPGTGGHEQYF.